This T cell receptor (beta chain) was documented in a study of T cell changes during pregnancy in multiple sclerosis (dated by TCRdb to between 2018 and 2021). In terms of the full investigation: In women with multiple sclerosis, the researchers looked at how the T cell repertoire shifted as pregnancy progressed.

The germline V gene (reference sequence) specifies MNHEY as CDR1 and SMNVEV as CDR2. The CDR3 runs 15 amino acids, cysteine and phenylalanine included. CDR3 DNA is the only sequence kept; it has 45 bases, read in frame from the first base. V is pared back by 2 bases and J by 1 base, with 10 bases lying between the germline termini. A note on this clone: The specificity of this receptor is unknown. The sample holds no much larger clone one base away, and base qualities are not on file.

The receptor library was made with the immunoSEQ multiplex PCR assay. TCRdb re-hosts the immuneACCESS table, in-frame sequences only. Its copies lack some clones; in the studies checked, an unresolved V gene accounts for under half of them, and the cause for the rest is not known. Here the sample has just under 85,000 clones; approximately 89% occur a single time. Roughly 2.5% of the sample is in the top ten clones. The V and J segments used are TRBV27 and TRBJ2-3; TRBD1 is possibly the D segment (5 matching bases). Specimen: peripheral blood, collected in the first trimester of pregnancy. The sequence was obtained from a female donor with multiple sclerosis, enrolled in a pregnancy study. The CDR3 reads CASSLGARGTDTQYF. The nucleotide sequence is given as TGTGCCAGCAGTTTAGGGGCCAGAGGCACAGATACGCAGTATTTT.